This T cell receptor beta chain is drawn from a study of shared T cell receptors in the human thymus (dated by TCRdb to the early 2020s). At the level of the whole study: The study examined how self-reactive, shared T-cell receptor alpha chains are generated in the human thymus.

Relative to germline, V is missing 5 bases and J is missing 1 base, with 13 bases of the junction outside any gene match. Reading from cysteine to phenylalanine, the CDR3 counts 18 amino acids. The entry retains the CDR3 DNA only, 54 bases that are in frame from base 1. From a lookup of the germline V gene, CDR1 and CDR2 are MDHEN and SYDVKM. To prepare the library, the immunoSEQ multiplex PCR assay was applied. Here the immuneACCESS table is served through TCRdb, limited to in-frame sequences with V and J called. Missing clones are a known gap in these copies; in checked studies unresolved V genes cover under half, and the rest lacks a known reason. This sample comprises 600,000 to 900,000 clones, approximately 85% of them detected only once. The ten largest account for roughly 0.01% of the sample. On this clone itself: Its antigen has not been determined. No quality values exist for individual bases; no much larger clone is one base distant.

This same sample was also part of a study on human thymus T cells. As that second paper reports: Immunologically healthy infants undergoing open corrective cardiac surgery for congenital heart defects in Finland were used as donors. Thymus tissue was obtained as surgical resects removed during corrective cardiac surgery. Biased V and J gene segment usage appeared to be present in both thymic and peripheral blood repertoires. According to the related research, thymic TCR repertoires were highly overlapping among unrelated individuals. The study characterized TCR alpha and beta repertoires from about 8 infant thymus samples and four related peripheral blood samples. Donor ages ranged from about 7 to 244 days, and the cohort comprised over five male and a couple of female infants. After being mechanically released from the tissue, thymocytes were kept at -70 degrees C in pellets of about 8.5-32 million cells. Genomic DNA was extracted from frozen cell pellets with a QIAsymphony instrument. TCRB and TCRAD loci were amplified from a standardized quantity of quality-controlled genomic DNA using the immunoSEQ multiplex PCR assay. The V(D)J region was spanned by amplicons of a length sufficient to cover the CDR3 and to identify V and J genes. The amplicons were sequenced on an Illumina platform via the commercial immunoSEQ service. Primer bias and sequencing errors were corrected as previously described, and TCRAD and TCRB definitions were based on the IMGT database. Analysis of the repertoires was done with immunoSEQ Analyzer 3.0 and VDJTools and included basic statistics, V/J segment usage, diversity estimates, rarefaction and pairwise overlap. Chao1, ChaoE, Efron-Thisted, Shannon and inverse Simpson indices were used to estimate diversity, which was also estimated on datasets down-sampled to the smallest sample. For repertoire overlap, CDR3 nucleotide sequence, V gene and J gene had to match strictly, and clustering was done by Jaccard-based multidimensional scaling. On average, thymus samples gave about 810,000 unique TCRB clonotypes, whereas blood samples gave 80,000 to 85,000.

This TCR was sampled from a girl less than two years old with a congenital heart defect. Donor details come from another sample of the same person, matched by shared clones. The sequenced sample consisted of thymocytes. The sequence links TRBV28 to TRBJ2-5; 10 bases in between match TRBD2. The DNA sequence is as follows: TGTGCCAGCAGTCTCCTAGCGGGGGCCCCCAAAAGCCAAGAGACCCAGTACTTC. Translation gives CASSLLAGAPKSQETQYF.